These 3 T cell receptor beta chains were all obtained from the same sample, sequenced in a study of Ad26.COV2.S vaccination and SARS-CoV-2 variants. TCRdb's copy holds only in-frame clones and misses some; the assay was immunoSEQ multiplex PCR. This repertoire shows hundreds of thousands of clones, around nine tenths found once; its top ten account for less than 15%. Treatment in this sample: some 19 received Ad26.COV2.S at low or high dose, single or two shots; about five received placebo; per-sample allocation not given. Samples analyzed were those drawn on day 63 after the first vaccine or placebo injection. Here the sequenced sample was peripheral blood, taken in a trial of Ad26.COV2.S vaccine versus placebo. The receptors come from a person between 18 and 59 years old who received the Ad26.COV2.S COVID-19 vaccine or a placebo.

The chain couples TRBV30 to TRBJ2-7; TRBD2 is a possible D gene (5 bases). CDR3 length: 11 residues. The germline V gene encodes CDR1 GTSNPN and CDR2 SVGIG (reference sequence). The germline V and J ends were trimmed by 7 bases and 0 bases, with 7 bases remaining between them. The CDR3 nucleotides read TGTGCCTCGGGGATCTCCTACGAGCAGTACTTC. Translated: CASGISYEQYF.

This chain connects TRBV27 to TRBJ2-7; 10 bases are shared with TRBD2. Germline V lookup: CDR1 MNHEY, CDR2 SMNVEV (reference sequence). Losses at the gene ends were 3 bases for V and 2 bases for J; bases not matched to a gene: 7. The CDR3 extends over 16 amino acids. In DNA form, the CDR3 reads TGTGCCAGCAGTTTTTCACTAGCGGGATACGCCTACGAGCAGTACTTC. Its protein product is CASSFSLAGYAYEQYF.

The chain uses TRBV9 and TRBJ2-3; D uncertain. Trimming left V 4 bases short and J 0 bases short, with 9 bases between. This CDR3 has 14 residues. CDR1 and CDR2 (germline): SGDLS, YYNGEE. The CDR3 sequence is CASSSGWSTDTQYF. DNA for the CDR3: TGTGCCAGCAGCTCCGGGTGGAGCACAGATACGCAGTATTTT.